This TCR beta chain was found in a study of human T cells and chemical hapten exposure. Study context: Slight volume differences across pooled libraries mainly accounted for varying per-sample TCR yields.

TCRdb analysed the RACE reads with MiXCR anew, one entry per CDR3 protein. The sample yields approximately 45,000 distinct CDR3 sequences, around 4.5% seen once. Germline CDR1 is DFQATT and CDR2 is SNEGSKA (reference sequence). This CDR3 is built from 12 residues. Time point denoted: healthy volunteer bleed at 2 weeks. Total RNA extraction was carried out from unfractionated whole blood. A remark on this clonotype: One end of the junction varies from germline; a read error may be responsible.

The chain couples TRBV20-1 to TRBJ1-2; TRBD1 agrees at 7 bases. This clonotype was sampled from a female donor in good health. Some clones in this sample may be carry-over from other donors' samples. The sample comprised whole blood. The CDR3: CSALGQDYGDNF. In DNA form, the CDR3 reads TGCAGTGCTCTCGGACAGGATTATGGCGACAACTTC.